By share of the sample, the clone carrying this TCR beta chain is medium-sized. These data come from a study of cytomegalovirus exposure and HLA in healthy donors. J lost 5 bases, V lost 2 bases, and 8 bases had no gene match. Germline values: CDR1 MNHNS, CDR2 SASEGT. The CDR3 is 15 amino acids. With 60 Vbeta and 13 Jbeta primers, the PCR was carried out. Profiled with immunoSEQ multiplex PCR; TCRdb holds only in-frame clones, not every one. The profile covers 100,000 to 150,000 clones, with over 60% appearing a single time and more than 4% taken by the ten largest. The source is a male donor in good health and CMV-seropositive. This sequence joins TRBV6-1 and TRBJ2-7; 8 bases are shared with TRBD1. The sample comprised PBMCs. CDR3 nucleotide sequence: TGTGCCAGCAGTGAACAGACAGGGGAGGCCCACGAGCAGTACTTC. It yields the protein CASSEQTGEAHEQYF.